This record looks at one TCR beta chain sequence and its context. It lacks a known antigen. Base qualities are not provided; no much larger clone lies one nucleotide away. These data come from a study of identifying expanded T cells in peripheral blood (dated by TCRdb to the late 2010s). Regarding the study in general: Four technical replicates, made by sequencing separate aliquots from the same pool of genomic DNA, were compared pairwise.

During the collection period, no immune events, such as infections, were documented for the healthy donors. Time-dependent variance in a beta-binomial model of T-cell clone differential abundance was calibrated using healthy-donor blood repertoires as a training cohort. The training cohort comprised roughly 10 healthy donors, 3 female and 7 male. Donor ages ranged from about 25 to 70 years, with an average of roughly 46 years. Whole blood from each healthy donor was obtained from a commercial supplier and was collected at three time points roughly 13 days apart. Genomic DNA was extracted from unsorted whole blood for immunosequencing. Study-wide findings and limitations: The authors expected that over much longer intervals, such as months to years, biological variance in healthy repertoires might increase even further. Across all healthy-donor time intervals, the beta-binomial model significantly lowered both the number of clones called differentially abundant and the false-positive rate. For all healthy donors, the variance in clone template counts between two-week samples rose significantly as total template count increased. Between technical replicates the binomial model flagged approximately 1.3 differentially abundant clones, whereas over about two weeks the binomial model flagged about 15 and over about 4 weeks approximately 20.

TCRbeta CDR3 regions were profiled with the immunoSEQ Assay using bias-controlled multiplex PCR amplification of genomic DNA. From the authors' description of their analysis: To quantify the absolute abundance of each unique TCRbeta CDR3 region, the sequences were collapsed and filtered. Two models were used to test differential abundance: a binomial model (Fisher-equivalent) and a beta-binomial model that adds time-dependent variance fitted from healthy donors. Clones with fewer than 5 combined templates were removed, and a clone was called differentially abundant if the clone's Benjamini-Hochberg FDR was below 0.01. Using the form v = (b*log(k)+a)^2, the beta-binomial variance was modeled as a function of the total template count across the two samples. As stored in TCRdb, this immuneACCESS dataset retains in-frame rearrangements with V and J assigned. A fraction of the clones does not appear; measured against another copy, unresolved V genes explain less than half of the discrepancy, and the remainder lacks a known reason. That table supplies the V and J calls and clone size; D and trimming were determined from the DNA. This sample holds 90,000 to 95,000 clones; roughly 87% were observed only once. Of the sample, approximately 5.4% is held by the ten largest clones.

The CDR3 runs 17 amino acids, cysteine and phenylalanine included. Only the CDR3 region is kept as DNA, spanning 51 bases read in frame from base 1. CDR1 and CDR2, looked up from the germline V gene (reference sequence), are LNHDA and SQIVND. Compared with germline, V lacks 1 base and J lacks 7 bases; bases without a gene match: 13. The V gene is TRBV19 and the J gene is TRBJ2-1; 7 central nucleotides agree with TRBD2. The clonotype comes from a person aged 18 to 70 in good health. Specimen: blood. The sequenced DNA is TGTGCCAGTAGTATAGCCCTGGGGGGGAGGGCCGGTAATGAGCAGTTCTTC. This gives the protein CASSIALGGRAGNEQFF.